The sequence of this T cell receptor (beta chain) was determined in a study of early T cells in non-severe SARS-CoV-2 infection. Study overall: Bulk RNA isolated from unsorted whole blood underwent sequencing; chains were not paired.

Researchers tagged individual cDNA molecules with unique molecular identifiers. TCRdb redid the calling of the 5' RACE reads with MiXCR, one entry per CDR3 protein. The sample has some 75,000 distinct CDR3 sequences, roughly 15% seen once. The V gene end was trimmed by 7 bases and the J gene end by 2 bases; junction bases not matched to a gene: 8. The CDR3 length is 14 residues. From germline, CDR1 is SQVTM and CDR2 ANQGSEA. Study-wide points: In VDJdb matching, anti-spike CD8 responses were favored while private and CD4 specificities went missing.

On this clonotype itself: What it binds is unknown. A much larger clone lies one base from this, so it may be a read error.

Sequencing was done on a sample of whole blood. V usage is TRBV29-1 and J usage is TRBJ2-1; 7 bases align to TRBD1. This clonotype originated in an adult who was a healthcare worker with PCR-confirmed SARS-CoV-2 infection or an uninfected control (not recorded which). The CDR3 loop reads CSGLGQRTYNEQFF. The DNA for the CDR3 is TGCAGCGGGTTGGGACAGAGGACCTACAATGAGCAGTTCTTC.